This T cell receptor beta chain emerged from a study of blood T cell repertoires in COVID-19. Across the study: Nucleic acid was either cDNA or gDNA, and it came from T cells, B-cell-depleted T cells, or PBMCs.

Seattle participants joined during active infection and were tracked over time. The CDR3 has 15 residues. With V trimmed by 3 bases and J by 7 bases, 6 bases remained unmatched. Germline assignment: CDR1 MNHEY and CDR2 SMNVEV (reference sequence). This clone was observed once. Only in-frame clones appear in the TCRdb table, and some are missing; sequencing was by immunoSEQ multiplex PCR. The repertoire holds roughly 500,000 clones, with 85% to 90% as singletons. Source material: peripheral blood. The chain has TRBV27 and TRBJ2-2; 9 nucleotides line up with TRBD1. The receptor was derived from a man between 18 and 29 years old with COVID-19, enrolled during active disease. CDR3 sequence (DNA): TGTGCCAGCAGTTTCAAACAGGGGGCCGGCGGGGAGCTGTTTTTT. Translation gives CASSFKQGAGGELFF.